This TCR beta chain is drawn from a study of T cell responses to AZD1222 COVID-19 vaccine (dated by TCRdb to the early 2020s). In the study overall: TCR sequencing was performed for 230 to 250 trial participants, of whom about 200 were given two doses of AZD1222 and about 25 were given two doses of MenACWY control vaccine. Trial participants were enrolled by age into subgroups of 18-55, 56-69 and 70-plus years, and around 140, 26 and 57 TCR-sequenced participants, respectively, were included in these subgroups.

From the cysteine up to the phenylalanine, the CDR3 has a length of 16 residues. The entry retains the CDR3 DNA only, 48 bases that are in frame from base 1. The trim is 1 base for V and 5 bases for J, with a gap of 20 bases between the germline ends. Taken from the germline V gene (reference sequence), the CDR1 and CDR2 loops are GTSNPN and SVGIG. Details on this clone: Which antigen it targets is not known. No much larger clonotype is one base removed from it; base qualities were not supplied.

In light of the paper, this sample's time point label describes: about 28 days (+/-7) after the second vaccine dose. AZD1222 recipients whose second dose came at about 4 weeks and those whose second dose came at about 12 weeks were combined into one group, since spike-specific TCR depth and breadth did not differ between the two schedules. Vaccinee samples were obtained from the UK trials COV001 and COV002, which included a single-blind randomized controlled phase 2/3 trial of AZD1222 (ChAdOx1 nCoV-19) in healthy adults. For TCRbeta chain sequencing, PBMC samples were collected from trial participants at day 0 and at day 28 after the second dose. The CDR3 regions of human TCRbeta chains were analyzed by immunosequencing. Regarding the original processing steps: Repertoire TCRs were matched against a reference library of SARS-CoV-2-specific TCRs generated with the MIRA antigen-specificity platform. Breadth meant the fraction of unique TCRs that were SARS-CoV-2-associated, whereas depth meant the fraction of total T cells that were SARS-CoV-2-associated. Using the MIRA data, every spike-specific TCR was mapped to the spike region that the TCR reacted to and assigned to either a CD4 or a CD8 class. Log10-transformed breadth and depth values were compared by one-way ANOVA with Sidak's multiple comparisons tests. TCRdb stores this immuneACCESS table with in-frame sequences only. Part of the clones is absent; in the studies checked, under half of the shortfall reflects unresolved V genes, and no reason is known for the rest. The DNA gave D and trimming, while V, J and clone size come from that table. The sample table holds 120,000 to 150,000 clones, of which roughly 89% were seen once. Jointly, the top ten make up roughly 1.7% of the sample.

Broad study findings and their caveats: Participants were mostly white British, with more females than males. The authors suggested clonal diversity may have been underestimated. In the small 56-69-year group, the increase in depth fell short of significance, most likely because of low power. Because no day 14 peak-response samples were available, repertoires were characterized only after the peak T cell response. The vaccine-associated CD4 TCRs covered the entire spike protein, and the dominant responses fell in regions 160-218 and 743-854. Spike-specific TCR breadth and depth rose significantly after two AZD1222 doses compared with day 0 and with MenACWY recipients. Conclusions about previously exposed vaccinees were limited because only six AZD1222 recipients were SARS-CoV-2 seropositive at baseline. Epitopes outside the regions mutated in the B.1.351 and B.1.1.7 variants were reportedly recognized by nearly half of the unique spike-specific TCRs.

This receptor was identified in an adult who received the AZD1222 COVID-19 vaccine. The sample here was peripheral blood, taken 28 days after the second AZD1222 dose. The rearranged segments are TRBV30 and TRBJ1-2; the D gene is possibly TRBD1, with 6 bases matching. The CDR3 loop reads CAWSGGDTPEIYGYTF. Here is the DNA: TGTGCCTGGAGTGGGGGGGACACCCCGGAGATATATGGCTACACCTTC.